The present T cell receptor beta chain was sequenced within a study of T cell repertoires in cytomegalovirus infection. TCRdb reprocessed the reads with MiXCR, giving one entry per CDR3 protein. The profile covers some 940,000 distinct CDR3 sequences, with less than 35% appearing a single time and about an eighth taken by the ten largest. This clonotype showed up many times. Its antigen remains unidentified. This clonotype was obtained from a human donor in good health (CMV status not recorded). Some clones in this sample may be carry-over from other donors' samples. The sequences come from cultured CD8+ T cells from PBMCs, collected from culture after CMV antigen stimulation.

The CDR3 coding sequence is TGTGCCAGCAGCTTAGAGGAGGAGTCAGATACGCAGTATTTT. This translates into CASSLEEESDTQYF. The chain couples TRBV7-2 to TRBJ2-3, with D perhaps matching TRBD2 (5 bases). The CDR3 contains 14 residues. The V gene lost 1 base and the J gene lost 4 bases, with 9 bases spanning the gap. Germline V gene data show CDR1 as SGHTA and CDR2 as FQGNSA. Full variable domain (rest looked up from reference TRBV7-2 and TRBJ2-3): GAGVSQSPSNKVTEKGKDVELRCDPISGHTALYWYRQSLGQGLEFLIYFQGNSAPDKSGLPSDRFSAERTGGSVSTLTIQRTQQEDSAVYLCASSLEEESDTQYFGPGTRLTVL.